The clone carrying this TCR beta chain was recorded once. The antigen remains unidentified. The entry originates in a study of T cell responses to AZD1222 COVID-19 vaccine. Findings and caveats of the study: It was only a handful of AZD1222 recipients who were seropositive at baseline. Most donors were white British and more were female, and clonal diversity was possibly underestimated. Nearly half of spike-specific TCRs reportedly target unmutated variant regions.

The protocol was immunoSEQ multiplex PCR, while the TCRdb copy is restricted to in-frame clones and leaves out a portion. The sample lists 120,000 or so clones, about 91% occurring once. CDR1 is SGHRS, CDR2 YFSETQ, per germline. This CDR3 contains 15 residues. V was clipped by 1 base and J by 0 bases, with 8 bases between them. This receptor was taken from an adult in good health. The chain joins TRBV5-1 to TRBJ1-3; D not resolved. The input for sequencing was peripheral blood, taken on day 0 of AZD1222 vaccination. For the CDR3, the DNA is TGCGCCAGCAGCTTGTTCGGAGACTCTGGAAACACCATATATTTT. Its translation: CASSLFGDSGNTIYF.